This T cell receptor beta chain was sequenced during a study of T cells and Merkel cell carcinoma outcomes. Whole-study findings and limits: Repertoire plus T-cell density reportedly predicted Merkel cell carcinoma outcomes.

Details on this clone: Its specificity is unknown.

Clones were sequenced by immunoSEQ multiplex PCR, and TCRdb holds only the in-frame ones, with some missing. Altogether approximately 12,000 clones are present, nearly 97% being singletons, with the ten largest covering approximately 0.97%. This clonotype originated in a human donor with Merkel cell carcinoma. The sample consisted of tumor tissue from Merkel cell carcinoma.

As DNA, the CDR3 is TGTGCCAGCAGACCCGTACCGGGACAGGGGGTCCACGAGCAGTACTTC. Its protein is CASRPVPGQGVHEQYF. The chain is built from TRBV28 and TRBJ2-7; TRBD1 matches 11 bases. Germline-derived CDR1 and CDR2 are MDHEN and SYDVKM. The trim removed 6 bases at V and 5 bases at J, leaving 12 bases unmatched. The CDR3 consists of 16 residues.